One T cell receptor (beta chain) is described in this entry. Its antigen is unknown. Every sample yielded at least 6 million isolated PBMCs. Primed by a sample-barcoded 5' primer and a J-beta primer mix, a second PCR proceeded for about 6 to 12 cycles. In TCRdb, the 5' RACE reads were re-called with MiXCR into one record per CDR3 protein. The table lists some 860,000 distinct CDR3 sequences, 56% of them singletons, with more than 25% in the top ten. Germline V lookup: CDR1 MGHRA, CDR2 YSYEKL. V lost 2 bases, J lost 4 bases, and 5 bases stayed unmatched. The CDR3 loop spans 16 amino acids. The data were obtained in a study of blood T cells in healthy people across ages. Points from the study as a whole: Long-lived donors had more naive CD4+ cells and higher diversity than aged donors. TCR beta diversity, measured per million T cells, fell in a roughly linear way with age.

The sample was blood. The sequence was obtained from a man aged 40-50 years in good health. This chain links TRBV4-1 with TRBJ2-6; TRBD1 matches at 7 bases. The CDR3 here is CASSQIQGTGANVLTF. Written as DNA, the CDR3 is TGCGCCAGCAGCCAAATACAGGGGACCGGGGCCAACGTCCTGACTTTC.